The 28 T cell receptor beta chains in this list originate from one sample, sequenced in a study of CD8+ T cells in alopecia areata. TCR sequencing used cDNA made by reverse transcription of extracted RNA. Assay used: immunoSEQ multiplex PCR; TCRdb lists only in-frame clones, some missing. Of some 100,000 clones in the sample, about 44% are singletons; the top ten hold around 20%. The treatment is: oral pan-JAK inhibitor, 5-10 mg twice daily. This sample comprised CD8+ T cells sorted from blood, obtained at week 24, from a patient treated with tofacitinib. The source is a human donor with alopecia areata.

This clone was observed a handful of times. CDR3 bases: TGTGCCAGCAGCTTATCACCCCTCTACACTGAAGCTTTCTTT. It yields the protein CASSLSPLYTEAFF. The chain links TRBV7-8 to TRBJ1-1; D is unclear. Looked up from germline, CDR1 is SGHVS and CDR2 is FQNEAQ. The CDR3 covers 14 residues. Trimming cost V 2 bases and J 3 bases, with 10 bases left between them. The full variable domain, its missing parts supplied by reference TRBV7-8 and TRBJ1-1, is GAGVSQSPRYKVAKRGQDVALRCDPISGHVSLFWYQQALGQGPEFLTYFQNEAQLDKSGLPSDRFFAERPEGSVSTLKIQRTQQEDSAVYLCASSLSPLYTEAFFGQGTRLTVV.

The V and J genes are TRBV29-1 and TRBJ2-1; TRBD1 matches 7 bases. The CDR3 loop spans 13 amino acids. After removal of 6 bases from V and 4 bases from J, the junction contained 6 bases not matched to a gene. Germline V lookup: CDR1 SQVTM, CDR2 ANQGSEA. CDR3 sequence reads: CSVVYRGYNEQFF. CDR3 bases: TGCAGCGTGGTCTACAGGGGATACAATGAGCAGTTCTTC.

The chain carries TRBV27 and TRBJ1-5, with TRBD1 as a possible D gene (5 bases). Germline loops: CDR1 MNHEY, CDR2 SMNVEV (reference sequence). The CDR3 has 15 residues. V shed 3 bases and J shed 0 bases, with 9 bases lying between them. The CDR3 sequence: CASSFGGYSNQPQHF. In nucleotides, the CDR3 is TGTGCCAGCAGTTTTGGGGGGTATAGCAATCAGCCCCAGCATTTT.

V is TRBV7-9 and J is TRBJ2-3, with D tentatively TRBD1 (7 bases). The CDR3 spans 15 residues. Germline V gene lookup returns CDR1 SEHNR and CDR2 FQNEAQ (reference sequence). The V and J ends lost 5 bases and 1 base respectively, with 13 bases between them. The CDR3 DNA follows: TGTGCCAGCAGCCCCAGGGGGGAAGGCACAGATACGCAGTATTTT. Translation gives CASSPRGEGTDTQYF.

V and J are TRBV19 and TRBJ2-1, with no clear D. CDR3 length equals 11 residues. Germline CDR1 reads LNHDA; CDR2 reads SQIVND (reference sequence). V gave up 6 bases and J gave up 8 bases, with 8 bases separating them. The CDR3 region is CASRRLHEQFF. DNA for the CDR3: TGTGCCAGTAGGCGGCTTCATGAGCAGTTCTTC.

This clone appeared a single time. The chain uses TRBV9 and TRBJ1-5; D is perhaps TRBD1 (5 bases). V was cut by 0 bases and J by 6 bases, with 10 bases left in between. This CDR3 is 14 amino acids long. Germline-derived CDR1 and CDR2 are SGDLS and YYNGEE. The DNA for the CDR3 is TGTGCCAGCAGCGTAGATGGGGCAGGTCAGCCCCAGCATTTT. Amino acids: CASSVDGAGQPQHF.

This clone was seen more than once but under ten times. This chain uses TRBV29-1 with TRBJ2-3; D perhaps matches TRBD2 (5 bases). The V gene's germline CDR1 is SQVTM and CDR2 ANQGSEA. The CDR3 spans 11 residues. Trimming removed 3 bases from V and 14 bases from J, with 15 bases in between. The DNA of the CDR3 is TGCAGCGTTGATCCGGGGTCGGATCTGTATTTT. This translates into CSVDPGSDLYF.

V gene TRBV4-1 combines with J gene TRBJ1-2; D is possibly TRBD1 (6 bases). The CDR3 runs to 15 residues. V dropped 1 base and J dropped 7 bases, with 16 bases sitting between them. Germline V lookup: CDR1 MGHRA, CDR2 YSYEKL. CDR3 nucleotide sequence: TGCGCCAGCAGCCAAGGAGACGGGGGCGTTAGTGGCTACACCTTC. Translating it yields CASSQGDGGVSGYTF.

This clone was seen a handful of times. The V call is TRBV30, the J call TRBJ2-1; 12 nucleotides agree with TRBD2. The V gene end was trimmed by 5 bases and the J gene end by 2 bases; junction bases not matched to a gene: 1. Germline CDR1 GTSNPN, CDR2 SVGIG (reference sequence). CDR3 length equals 14 residues. Written as DNA, the CDR3 is TGTGCCTGGGGACTAGCGGGAACCTACAATGAGCAGTTCTTC. Its protein is CAWGLAGTYNEQFF.

This clone was counted a few times. The chain employs TRBV9 and TRBJ1-4, with D possibly being TRBD1 (6 bases). Trimming removed 4 bases from V and 3 bases from J, with 10 bases in between. Germline V gene data show CDR1 as SGDLS and CDR2 as YYNGEE. The length of the CDR3 is 14 residues. In nucleotides, the CDR3 is TGTGCCAGCAGCTCCGGGACACCTAATGAAAAACTGTTTTTT. It codes for CASSSGTPNEKLFF.

The rearrangement uses TRBV4-1 and TRBJ1-5, with a weak D call TRBD1 (6 bases). CDR3 length equals 14 residues. Per the germline V gene, CDR1 is MGHRA and CDR2 is YSYEKL. Trimming stripped 5 bases from V and 7 bases from J, with 15 bases between. DNA for the CDR3: TGCGCCAGCAGCGGACAGTCGGAGGGGCAGCCCCAGCATTTT. The encoded protein is CASSGQSEGQPQHF.

V and J are TRBV2 and TRBJ2-4; a weak D match, TRBD1 (6 bases). From germline, CDR1 is SNHLY and CDR2 FYNNEI. This CDR3 has 14 residues. Trimming took off 8 bases at V and 5 bases at J, with 16 bases between the two ends. For the CDR3, the DNA is TGTGCCAGCTTGGGTAGGGGGACCGAAAACATTCAGTACTTC. It encodes CASLGRGTENIQYF.

The chain has TRBV9 and TRBJ2-3; no firm D call. CDR1 and CDR2 (germline): SGDLS, YYNGEE. The CDR3 length is 11 residues. V dropped 0 bases and J dropped 5 bases, with 1 base sitting between them. Here the CDR3 DNA reads TGTGCCAGCAGCGTAGTAGATACGCAGTATTTT. It encodes CASSVVDTQYF.

The chain couples TRBV6-6 to TRBJ2-7; TRBD2 agrees at 8 bases. With V trimmed by 5 bases and J by 4 bases, 7 bases remained unmatched. CDR1 MNHNY and CDR2 SVGAGI come from the germline V gene (reference sequence). The CDR3 length is 14 residues. CDR3 bases: TGTGCCAGCAGTATCAGCGGGAGTGGTTACGAGCAGTACTTC. Its translation: CASSISGSGYEQYF.

This clone turned up a few times. The V gene is TRBV10-3, the J gene TRBJ2-3, with 11 bases aligning to TRBD2. Per germline, CDR1 ENHRY and CDR2 SYGVKD. This CDR3 contains 15 residues. The V and J ends lost 6 bases and 3 bases, in that order; junction bases with no gene match: 5. The CDR3, as DNA: TGTGCCATCAGCGCCGGGACTAGCGGTACAGATACGCAGTATTTT. This encodes CAISAGTSGTDTQYF.

This clone has more than one count but fewer than ten. V is TRBV13 and J is TRBJ2-5; D is possibly TRBD1 (6 bases). There are 14 residues in the CDR3. Germline V lookup: CDR1 PRHDT, CDR2 FYEKMQ (reference sequence). The V end lost 5 bases, the J end lost 2 bases, and 12 bases lay between the germline ends. CDR3 DNA: TGTGCCAGCAGCACCGAGACAGGTCAAGAGACCCAGTACTTC. It yields the protein CASSTETGQETQYF.

The J gene is TRBJ2-3, the V gene TRBV27; TRBD2 matches 7 bases. The CDR3 totals 14 residues. Germline CDR1 is MNHEY and CDR2 is SMNVEV (reference sequence). Germline trimming cut 2 bases from V and 4 bases from J; bases unmatched to any gene: 3. The CDR3 nucleotides read TGTGCCAGCAGTTTAAGCGGGACGGCAGATACGCAGTATTTT. Its protein is CASSLSGTADTQYF.

The chain combines TRBV29-1 with TRBJ1-1, with D perhaps matching TRBD1 (5 bases). The CDR3 covers 12 residues. Germline values: CDR1 SQVTM, CDR2 ANQGSEA. Between the trimmed V and J ends, which lost 3 bases and 3 bases, there was a span of 8 bases. CDR3 loop: CSVDAGDTEAFF. CDR3 in DNA: TGCAGCGTTGACGCGGGGGACACTGAAGCTTTCTTT.

The J gene is TRBJ2-1, the V gene TRBV5-1; D uncertain. Looked up from germline, CDR1 is SGHRS and CDR2 is YFSETQ. The CDR3 contains 15 residues. Between the trimmed V and J ends, which lost 3 bases and 2 bases, there was a span of 12 bases. CDR3 region: CASSSRLVAYNEQFF. The CDR3 nucleotides read TGCGCCAGCAGCTCGCGGCTAGTCGCCTACAATGAGCAGTTCTTC. Complete variable domain (other parts from reference TRBV5-1 and TRBJ2-1): KAGVTQTPRYLIKTRGQQVTLSCSPISGHRSVSWYQQTPGQGLQFLFEYFSETQRNKGNFPGRFSGRQFSNSRSEMNVSTLELGDSALYLCASSSRLVAYNEQFFGPGTRLTVL.

This clone was seen a few times. V is TRBV29-1 and J is TRBJ2-7, with TRBD2 matching over 8 bases. The CDR3 is 15 residues long. The ends lost 3 bases at V and 2 bases at J; junction bases unmatched: 9. Germline-derived CDR1 and CDR2 are SQVTM and ANQGSEA. CDR3 residues: CSVDAPGLDPYEQYF. The CDR3 coding sequence is TGCAGCGTTGACGCTCCGGGACTAGACCCCTACGAGCAGTACTTC.

The rearrangement joins TRBV25-1 to TRBJ2-5, with TRBD1 identical over 8 bases. The germline CDR1 and CDR2 sequences are MGHDK and SYGVNS. This CDR3 contains 14 residues. Trimming took 5 bases from V and 5 from J; bases not matched to a gene: 7. The CDR3 sequence: CASSKTGVRETQYF. The CDR3 nucleotides read TGTGCCAGCAGTAAGACAGGGGTCCGGGAGACCCAGTACTTC.

This clone has just a few counts. This sequence joins TRBV10-3 and TRBJ2-4, with 7 bases matching TRBD2. The germline V gene encodes CDR1 ENHRY and CDR2 SYGVKD. This CDR3 is built from 14 residues. After removal of 5 bases from V and 2 bases from J, the junction contained 3 bases not matched to a gene. The CDR3 region is CAISSSGTKNIQYF. In nucleotides, the CDR3 is TGTGCCATCAGTTCTAGCGGAACCAAAAACATTCAGTACTTC.

This clone counts as medium-sized. The chain joins TRBV7-8 to TRBJ2-7, with 8 bases fitting TRBD2. The J segment lost 7 bases and the V segment lost 5 bases, leaving 4 bases of the junction unmatched. Germline loops: CDR1 SGHVS, CDR2 FQNEAQ. This CDR3 has 12 amino acids. For the CDR3, the DNA is TGTGCCAGCAGCCCGGGGGGGTGGGAGCAGTACTTC. This translates into CASSPGGWEQYF. The variable domain in full, completed from reference TRBV7-8 and TRBJ2-7, reads GAGVSQSPRYKVAKRGQDVALRCDPISGHVSLFWYQQALGQGPEFLTYFQNEAQLDKSGLPSDRFFAERPEGSVSTLKIQRTQQEDSAVYLCASSPGGWEQYFGPGTRLTVT.

The chain combines TRBV6-1 with TRBJ2-1; 9 bases match TRBD2. The CDR3 is 13 amino acids. Germline lookup yields CDR1 MNHNS and CDR2 SASEGT. With 9 bases clipped from V and 9 bases from J, the junction kept 9 bases outside the gene matches. The CDR3 sequence is CASIGTSPFEQFF. Here the CDR3 DNA reads TGTGCCAGTATCGGGACTAGCCCATTTGAGCAGTTCTTC.

This clone appeared a few times. V is TRBV5-6 and J is TRBJ2-1, with D possibly TRBD2 on 5 matching bases. Per the germline V gene, CDR1 is SGHDT and CDR2 is YYEEEE. Trimming took off 2 bases at V and 5 bases at J, with 11 bases between the two ends. This CDR3 is 14 amino acids long. Here the CDR3 DNA reads TGTGCCAGCAGCTTCATCTCGGGGAACAATGAGCAGTTCTTC. It translates to CASSFISGNNEQFF.

This clone was recorded a few times. The rearrangement joins TRBV12-5 to TRBJ2-7; 7 positions agree with TRBD2. With V trimmed by 5 bases and J by 2 bases, 9 bases remained unmatched. This CDR3 is built from 15 residues. Germline loops: CDR1 LGHNT, CDR2 FRNRAP. The DNA for the CDR3 is TGTGCTAGTGGTCCAGGACACCGGGGGGCCTACGAGCAGTACTTC. This gives the protein CASGPGHRGAYEQYF.

This chain connects TRBV7-3 to TRBJ2-1, with TRBD1 matching over 7 bases. The germline CDR1 and CDR2 sequences are SGHTA and FQGTGA. The CDR3 covers 15 residues. V lost 5 bases to trimming and J lost 4 bases; unmatched junction nucleotides: 8. CDR3 sequence reads: CASSHPETGYNEQFF. CDR3 nucleotide sequence: TGTGCCAGCAGCCACCCAGAGACAGGGTACAATGAGCAGTTCTTC.

V gene TRBV14 combines with J gene TRBJ2-5; 9 bases match TRBD2. Unmatched junction bases numbered 14, after V lost 8 bases and J lost 1 base. This CDR3 has 17 residues. Germline V gene lookup returns CDR1 SGHDN and CDR2 FVKESK. The CDR3 nucleotides are TGTGCCAGCGGCCCAAGAACTAGCGGGTATCCCCAAGAGACCCAGTACTTC. This translates into CASGPRTSGYPQETQYF.